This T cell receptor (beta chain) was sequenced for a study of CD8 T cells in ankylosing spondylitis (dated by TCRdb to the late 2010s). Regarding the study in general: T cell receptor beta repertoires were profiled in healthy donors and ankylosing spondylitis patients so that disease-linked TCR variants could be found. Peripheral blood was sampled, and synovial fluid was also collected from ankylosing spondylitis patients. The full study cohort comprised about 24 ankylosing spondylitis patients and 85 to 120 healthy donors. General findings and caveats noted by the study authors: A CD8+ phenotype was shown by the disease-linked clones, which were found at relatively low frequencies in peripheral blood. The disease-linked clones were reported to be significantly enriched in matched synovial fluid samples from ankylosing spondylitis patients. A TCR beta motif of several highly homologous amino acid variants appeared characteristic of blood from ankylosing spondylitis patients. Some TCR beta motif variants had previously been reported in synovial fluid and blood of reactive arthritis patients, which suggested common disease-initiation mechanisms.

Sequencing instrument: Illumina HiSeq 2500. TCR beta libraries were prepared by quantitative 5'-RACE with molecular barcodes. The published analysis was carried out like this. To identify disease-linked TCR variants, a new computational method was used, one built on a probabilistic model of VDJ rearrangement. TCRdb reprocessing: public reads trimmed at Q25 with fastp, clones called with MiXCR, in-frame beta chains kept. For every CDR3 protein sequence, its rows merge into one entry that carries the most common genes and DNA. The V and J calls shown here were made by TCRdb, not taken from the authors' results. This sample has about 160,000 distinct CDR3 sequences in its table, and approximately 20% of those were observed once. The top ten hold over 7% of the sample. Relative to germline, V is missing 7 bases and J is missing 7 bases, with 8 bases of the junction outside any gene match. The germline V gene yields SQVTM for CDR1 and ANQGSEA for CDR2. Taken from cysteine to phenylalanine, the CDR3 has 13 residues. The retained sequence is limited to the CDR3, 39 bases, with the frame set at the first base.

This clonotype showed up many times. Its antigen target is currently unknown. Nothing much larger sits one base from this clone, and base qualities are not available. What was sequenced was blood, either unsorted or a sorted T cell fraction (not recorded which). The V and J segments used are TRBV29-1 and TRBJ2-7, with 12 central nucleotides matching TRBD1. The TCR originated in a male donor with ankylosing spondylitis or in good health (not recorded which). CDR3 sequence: CSAWGQGAKEQYF. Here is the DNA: TGCAGCGCCTGGGGACAGGGGGCAAAAGAGCAGTACTTC.